Given below is one T cell receptor (beta chain) in context. At one end, the junction sequence differs from germline, possibly due to a read error. Clones were sequenced by immunoSEQ multiplex PCR, and TCRdb holds only the in-frame ones, with some missing. In the table there are approximately 140,000 clones, around 90% of which are singletons. This sample is part of a study of T cell responses to AZD1222 COVID-19 vaccine. The CDR3 consists of 16 residues. The germline CDR1 and CDR2 sequences are SSHAT and FNYEAQ (reference sequence). The clonotype comes from an adult who received the AZD1222 COVID-19 vaccine. The genes are TRBV7-7 and TRBJ2-1; 13 nucleotides match TRBD2. Sequences were derived from peripheral blood, sampled 28 days after the second AZD1222 dose. The CDR3 nucleotides are TGTGCTAGCAGCTCCTCAGGGACTAGCGGGAATCAGGAGCAGTTCTTC. This codes for CASSSSGTSGNQEQFF.